The 8 T cell receptor beta chains below come from one sample, sequenced in a study of identical twins. Each CDR3 protein is one row after TCRdb ran MiXCR on the 5' RACE reads. Of around 230,000 distinct CDR3 sequences in the sample, about 6.7% are singletons; the top ten hold roughly 15%. Separately, the same data were catalogued under a study of T cells expressing NK-cell markers.

Sample: CD8+ T cells sorted from blood. These receptors came from a woman younger than 30 in good health.

This rearrangement joins TRBV6-1 to TRBJ2-3; the D call may be TRBD1 or TRBD2 (5 bases each). Per the germline V gene, CDR1 is MNHNS and CDR2 is SASEGT. The CDR3 totals 15 residues. V lost 7 bases and J 3 bases, leaving 17 bases between the germline ends. CDR3 region: CASNGLSGATDTQYF. In DNA, the CDR3 is TGTGCCAGCAATGGGTTGTCCGGGGCAACAGATACGCAGTATTTT.

This clonotype was observed a handful of times. The chain carries TRBV27 and TRBJ2-7; D may be TRBD2 (5 bases). The germline gives CDR1 MNHEY, CDR2 SMNVEV (reference sequence). The V and J ends lost 1 base and 7 bases respectively, with 11 bases between them. This CDR3 comprises 13 residues. The CDR3: CASSLFFTGEQYF. The DNA for the CDR3 is TGTGCCAGCAGTTTATTCTTTACGGGGGAGCAGTACTTC.

This clonotype was seen many times. This sequence joins TRBV5-6 and TRBJ1-1, with D possibly being TRBD1 (5 bases). Per germline, CDR1 SGHDT and CDR2 YYEEEE. V lost 4 bases and J lost 9, with 16 bases in between. The CDR3 covers 13 residues. CDR3 sequence (DNA): TGTGCCAGCAGCGACGGGACGACCCTTCAAGCTTTCTTT. It translates to CASSDGTTLQAFF.

This clonotype was seen only a few times. The chain is built from TRBV14 and TRBJ1-2; no clear D. This CDR3 is 13 amino acids long. Deletions cut 1 base from V and 4 bases from J, with 7 bases between. Germline V lookup: CDR1 SGHDN, CDR2 FVKESK. Here the CDR3 reads CASSQVTTYGYTF. The CDR3 coding sequence is TGTGCCAGCAGCCAAGTTACCACCTATGGCTACACCTTC.

The V and J genes are TRBV2 and TRBJ1-3; weak D call: TRBD1 (5 bases). CDR1 is SNHLY and CDR2 is FYNNEI in the germline V gene. V gave up 6 bases and J gave up 7 bases, with 22 bases separating them. The CDR3 consists of 16 residues. The CDR3 DNA follows: TGTGCCAGCAGGATGAGCAGGGAGGGAGGTTATAACACCATATATTTT. The encoded protein is CASRMSREGGYNTIYF.

This clonotype has a handful of counts. The chain carries TRBV9 and TRBJ2-5; D is possibly TRBD1 or TRBD2 (6 bases each). With 2 bases removed from V and 5 bases from J, the gap between germline ends came to 16 bases. This CDR3 has 15 residues. CDR1 and CDR2 (germline): SGDLS, YYNGEE. DNA for the CDR3: TGTGCCAGCAGCGTCAGTCTGGGGGGCCGGGAGACCCAGTACTTC. Translating it yields CASSVSLGGRETQYF.

This clonotype occurred many times. The chain links TRBV29-1 to TRBJ2-1; tentative D call: TRBD1 (6 bases). Trimming left V 4 bases short and J 7 bases short, with 11 bases between. Looked up from germline, CDR1 is SQVTM and CDR2 is ANQGSEA. This CDR3 contains 12 residues. CDR3 region: CSVGTGFNEQFF. The CDR3 DNA follows: TGCAGCGTTGGTACAGGGTTTAATGAGCAGTTCTTC.

Here the CDR3 reads CSAYTSGFTDTQYF. CDR3 in DNA: TGCAGTGCTTACACTAGCGGATTCACAGATACGCAGTATTTT. This chain connects TRBV20-1 to TRBJ2-3, with TRBD2 matching 8 bases. Per germline, CDR1 DFQATT and CDR2 SNEGSKA (reference sequence). The CDR3 has 14 residues. Losses at the gene ends were 5 bases for V and 2 bases for J; bases not matched to a gene: 6.